This T cell receptor beta chain was captured in a study of CD8 T cells in ankylosing spondylitis. Overall study results and limits: Seemingly characteristic of ankylosing spondylitis blood was a TCR beta motif consisting of several highly homologous variants.

TCRdb reanalysed the 5' RACE reads using MiXCR and keeps one entry per CDR3 protein. The data hold approximately 540,000 distinct CDR3 sequences, with roughly 13% observed a single time. CDR1 and CDR2 (germline): DFQATT, SNEGSKA (reference sequence). This CDR3 contains 13 residues. V shed 6 bases and J 9 bases; nucleotides not matched to a gene: 5. As regards this clonotype: Its antigen is unknown.

The receptor's source is a male donor with ankylosing spondylitis. The sequenced sample was blood, either unsorted or a sorted T cell fraction (not recorded which). The chain uses TRBV20-1 and TRBJ1-6; 10 nucleotides match TRBD1. In DNA, the CDR3 is TGCAGTGCCGAAAGGACAGGGGGTTCACCCCTCCACTTT. Protein: CSAERTGGSPLHF.